Shown below are 7 T cell receptor beta chains from a single sample sequenced in a study of Graves' ophthalmopathy and Graves' hyperthyroidism. As the template, RNA transcripts were used to amplify TCR beta CDR3 regions. Second-round multiplex PCR came after a first-round RT-PCR that employed HTBI primers. TCRdb re-called the multiplex PCR reads through MiXCR, storing one row per CDR3 protein. In the table there are 620,000 or so distinct CDR3 sequences, about a fifth of which are singletons. Sequences were obtained from peripheral blood. Source of these receptors: a woman under 30 with stable Graves' hyperthyroidism. Some clones in this sample may be carry-over from other donors' samples.

V and J are TRBV2 and TRBJ2-2; 8 bases fit TRBD2. The CDR3 runs to 15 residues. CDR1 is SNHLY, CDR2 FYNNEI, per germline. V was pared by 8 bases and J by 1 base, with 6 bases of the junction left unmatched. The CDR3 loop is CASFGLALNTGELFF. CDR3 sequence (DNA): TGTGCCAGCTTCGGACTAGCCTTGAACACCGGGGAGCTGTTTTTT.

This clonotype was seen repeatedly, ten times or more. The chain employs TRBV27 and TRBJ2-5, with TRBD1 matching 12 bases. V trimming: 5 bases; J trimming: 5 bases; junction bases outside the gene matches: 12. Germline-derived CDR1 and CDR2 are MNHEY and SMNVEV (reference sequence). This CDR3 has 17 amino acids. CDR3 nucleotides: TGTGCCAGCAGTCCCCCGGCCGGGACAGGGGGCAGGGAGACCCAGTACTTC. It codes for CASSPPAGTGGRETQYF.

The chain carries TRBV12-3 or TRBV12-4 and TRBJ2-7; a weak D match, TRBD2 (5 bases). Between the trimmed V and J ends, which lost 7 bases and 5 bases, there was a span of 12 bases. The length of the CDR3 is 12 residues. This chain's CDR3 is CASNRFGDEQYF. The CDR3, as DNA: TGTGCCAGCAACCGCTTCGGGGACGAGCAGTACTTC.

This clonotype was found many times. This chain uses TRBV28 with TRBJ2-7; 8 bases map to TRBD1. The V gene end was trimmed by 5 bases and the J gene end by 7 bases; junction bases not matched to a gene: 7. Germline assignment: CDR1 MDHEN and CDR2 SYDVKM. This CDR3 region has 13 residues. CDR3 nucleotides: TGTGCCAGCAGTCTCCAGGGGGCGGAGGAGCAGTACTTC. Translating it yields CASSLQGAEEQYF.

The chain links TRBV11-3 to TRBJ2-3, with a tentative D call TRBD2 (5 bases). CDR3 length: 14 residues. Germline CDR1 SGHNT, CDR2 YENEEA. V was trimmed by 5 bases and J by 1 base, leaving 10 bases between them. The CDR3 is CASSEGRGTDTQYF. The CDR3 DNA reads as TGTGCCAGCAGCGAGGGTCGGGGCACAGATACGCAGTATTTT. The entire variable domain, with the rest obtained from reference TRBV11-3 and TRBJ2-3, is as follows: EAGVVQSPRYKIIEKKQPVAFWCNPISGHNTLYWYLQNLGQGPELLIRYENEEAVDDSQLPKDRFSAERLKGVDSTLKIQPAELGDSAVYLCASSEGRGTDTQYFGPGTRLTVL.

This clonotype has a count of ten or more. The chain joins TRBV3-2 to TRBJ2-7; no DNA check was done on the table's D call, TRBD2. TRBV3-2 is flagged as a pseudogene. CDR3 length equals 16 residues. For the CDR3, the DNA is TGTGCCAGCAGCCAACTTCCGCTCTACTCCTCCTACGAGCAGTACTTC. Residues: CASSQLPLYSSYEQYF.

This clonotype was counted between two and nine times. V and J are TRBV19 and TRBJ2-5, with 7 bases identical to TRBD1. This CDR3 has 14 residues. Germline V gene lookup returns CDR1 LNHDA and CDR2 SQIVND (reference sequence). V gave up 10 bases and J gave up 2 bases; unmatched junction bases: 10. The CDR3 DNA follows: TGTGCCACAAGAAGAGGGGGCGGTCAAGAGACCCAGTACTTC. It encodes CATRRGGGQETQYF. The variable domain in full, completed from reference TRBV19 and TRBJ2-5, reads DGGITQSPKYLFRKEGQNVTLSCEQNLNHDAMYWYRQDPGQGLRLIYYSQIVNDFQKGDIAEGYSVSREKKESFPLTVTSAQKNPTAFYLCATRRGGGQETQYFGPGTRLLVL.